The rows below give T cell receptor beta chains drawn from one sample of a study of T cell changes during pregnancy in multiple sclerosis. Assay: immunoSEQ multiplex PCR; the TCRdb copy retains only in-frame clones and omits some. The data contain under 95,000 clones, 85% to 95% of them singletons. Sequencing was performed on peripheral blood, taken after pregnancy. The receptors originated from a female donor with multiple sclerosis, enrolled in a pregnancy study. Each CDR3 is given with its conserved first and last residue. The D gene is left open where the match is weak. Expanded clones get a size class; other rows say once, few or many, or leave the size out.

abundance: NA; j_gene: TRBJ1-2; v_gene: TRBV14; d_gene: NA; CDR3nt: TGTGCCAGCAGCCCGACAGCAACCCCTCTTAGCTACACCTTC; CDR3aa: CASSPTATPLSYTF
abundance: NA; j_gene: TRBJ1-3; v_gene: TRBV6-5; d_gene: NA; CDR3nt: TGTGCCAGCAGCCTAGGGGGTGTAGGAAACACCATATATTTT; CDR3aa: CASSLGGVGNTIYF
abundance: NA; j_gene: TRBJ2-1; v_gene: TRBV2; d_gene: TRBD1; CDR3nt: TGTGCCAGCAGTTCCCGGGACAGGGGATACAATGAGCAGTTCTTC; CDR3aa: CASSSRDRGYNEQFF
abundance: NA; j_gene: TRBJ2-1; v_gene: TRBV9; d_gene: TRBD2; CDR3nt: TGTGCCAGCAGCCCCCCCCCGGGACTAGCCGGGGATGAGCAGTTCTTC; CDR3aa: CASSPPPGLAGDEQFF
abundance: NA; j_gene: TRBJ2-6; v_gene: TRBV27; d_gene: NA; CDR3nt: TGTGCCAGCAGCCTCTCTGGGGCCAACGTCCTGACTTTC; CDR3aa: CASSLSGANVLTF
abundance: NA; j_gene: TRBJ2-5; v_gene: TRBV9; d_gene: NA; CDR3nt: TGTGCCAGCAGCGTAGCTTTAATCCAAGAGACCCAGTACTTC; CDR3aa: CASSVALIQETQYF
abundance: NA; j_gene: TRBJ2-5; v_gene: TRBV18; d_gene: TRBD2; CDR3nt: TGTGCCAGCTCACCAATTTTAGGGACTAGTGACTTC; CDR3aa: CASSPILGTSDF
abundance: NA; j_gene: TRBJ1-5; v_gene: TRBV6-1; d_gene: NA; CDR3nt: TGTGCCAGCAGTGATCCCGCAAGGGAGGCCGGAGGCAATCAGCCCCAGCATTTT; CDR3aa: CASSDPAREAGGNQPQHF
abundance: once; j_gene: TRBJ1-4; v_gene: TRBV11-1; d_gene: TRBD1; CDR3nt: TGTGCCAGCAGCCCCGGGACAGGGCCCGAAAAACTGTTTTTT; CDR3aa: CASSPGTGPEKLFF
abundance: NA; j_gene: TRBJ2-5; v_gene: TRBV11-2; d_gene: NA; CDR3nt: TGTGCCAGCAGCCCCTCCCCACTGAGACCGGGATCAAAAGAGACCCAGTACTTC; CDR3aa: CASSPSPLRPGSKETQYF
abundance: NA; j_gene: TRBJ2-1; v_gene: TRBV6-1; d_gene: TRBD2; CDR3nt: TGTGCCAGCAGTGAAATGAGTAGCGGGGTTACTGGTTATGAGCAGTTCTTC; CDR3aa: CASSEMSSGVTGYEQFF
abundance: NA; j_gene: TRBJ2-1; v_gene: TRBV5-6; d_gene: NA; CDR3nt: TGTGCCAGCAGCTTGGGACTTTCTAACTCCTACAATGAGCAGTTCTTC; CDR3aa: CASSLGLSNSYNEQFF
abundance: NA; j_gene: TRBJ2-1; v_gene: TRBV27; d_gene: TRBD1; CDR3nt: TGTGCCAGCAGTTTAATCTTCCGGGACAGGGAGCTCTTC; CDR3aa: CASSLIFRDRELF
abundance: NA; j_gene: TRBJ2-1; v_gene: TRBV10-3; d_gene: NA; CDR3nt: TGTGCCATCAGTGACCGGACTGCCTACAATGAGCAGTTCTTC; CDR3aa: CAISDRTAYNEQFF
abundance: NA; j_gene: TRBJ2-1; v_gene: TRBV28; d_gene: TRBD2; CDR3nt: TGTGCCAGCAGTTTAAATCCTAGCGGGGGATCGGAGCAGTTCTTC; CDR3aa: CASSLNPSGGSEQFF
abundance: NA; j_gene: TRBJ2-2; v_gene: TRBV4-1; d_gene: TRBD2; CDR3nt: TGCGCCAGCAGCCAAGATCCGCCTAGCGGGGTTAGGTGGGAGCTGTTTTTT; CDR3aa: CASSQDPPSGVRWELFF
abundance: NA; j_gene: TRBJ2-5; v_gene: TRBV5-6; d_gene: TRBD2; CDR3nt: TGTGCCAGCAGCTTGGTTGGAGCGGGAGGAGAGACCCAGTACTTC; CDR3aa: CASSLVGAGGETQYF
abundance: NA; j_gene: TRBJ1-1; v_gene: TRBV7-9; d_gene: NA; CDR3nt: TGTGCCAGCAGCTTAAACGCCGAGACTGAAGCTTTCTTT; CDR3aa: CASSLNAETEAFF
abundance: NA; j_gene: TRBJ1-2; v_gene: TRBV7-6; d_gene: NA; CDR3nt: TGTGCCAGCAGCCTTAACAGGAACGACTATGGCTACACCTTC; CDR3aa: CASSLNRNDYGYTF
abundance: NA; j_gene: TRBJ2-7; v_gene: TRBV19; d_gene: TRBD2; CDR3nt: TGTGCCAGTAGTGCCTTACTAGCGGGCTCCTACGAGCAGTACTTC; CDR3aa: CASSALLAGSYEQYF
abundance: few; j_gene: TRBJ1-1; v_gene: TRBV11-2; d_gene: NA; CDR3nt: TGTGCCAGCAGCTTAAACGGGAACACTGAAGCTTTCTTT; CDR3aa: CASSLNGNTEAFF
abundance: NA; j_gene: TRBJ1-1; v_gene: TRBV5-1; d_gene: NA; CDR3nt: TGCGCCAGCAGCTTGGGGGCGGGGGGGCACACTGAAGCTTTCTTT; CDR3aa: CASSLGAGGHTEAFF
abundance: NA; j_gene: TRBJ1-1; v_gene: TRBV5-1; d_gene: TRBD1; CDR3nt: TGCGCCAGCAGACTTTCGGGACAGGGTATCACTGAAGCTTTCTTT; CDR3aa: CASRLSGQGITEAFF
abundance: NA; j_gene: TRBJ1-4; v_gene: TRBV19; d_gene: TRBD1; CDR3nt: TGTGCCAGTAGTATCGACAGGGATCTTGCTAATGAAAAACTGTTTTTT; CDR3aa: CASSIDRDLANEKLFF
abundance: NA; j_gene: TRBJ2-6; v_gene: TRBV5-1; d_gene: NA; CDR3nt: TGCGCCAGCAGTGGGACTTCCAGTCTCTCTGGGGCCAACGTCCTGACTTTC; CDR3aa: CASSGTSSLSGANVLTF
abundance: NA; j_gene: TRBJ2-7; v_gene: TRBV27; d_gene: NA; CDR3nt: TGTGCCAGCAGTTTTAGCAGCTCGTCCTACGAGCAGTACTTC; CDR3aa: CASSFSSSSYEQYF
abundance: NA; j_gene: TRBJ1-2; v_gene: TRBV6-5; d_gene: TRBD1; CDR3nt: TGTGCCAGCAACTCGGACAGGGACGGATATGGCTACACCTTC; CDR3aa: CASNSDRDGYGYTF
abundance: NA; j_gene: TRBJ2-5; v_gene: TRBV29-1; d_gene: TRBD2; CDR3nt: TGCAGCGTCGGACTAGCGGGAGTAAGGGAGACCCAGTACTTC; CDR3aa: CSVGLAGVRETQYF
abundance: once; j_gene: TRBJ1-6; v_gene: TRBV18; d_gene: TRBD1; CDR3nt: TGTGCCAGCTCACCTACTGACAGGGAACAATCACCCCTCCACTTT; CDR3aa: CASSPTDREQSPLHF
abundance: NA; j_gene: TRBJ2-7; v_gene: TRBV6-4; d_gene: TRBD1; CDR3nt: TGTGCCAGCAGCCGGGACAGCATATCCTACGAGCAGTACTTC; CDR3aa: CASSRDSISYEQYF
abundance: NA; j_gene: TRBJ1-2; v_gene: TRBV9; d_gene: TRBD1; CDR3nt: TGTGCCAGCAGCGTAGGAGGGGGCGGGAATTCCTATGGCTACACCTTC; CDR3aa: CASSVGGGGNSYGYTF
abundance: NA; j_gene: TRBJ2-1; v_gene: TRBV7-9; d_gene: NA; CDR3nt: TGTGCCAGCGGCTTCTCGGGACTGGGGTCTAGTGAGCAGTTCTTC; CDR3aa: CASGFSGLGSSEQFF
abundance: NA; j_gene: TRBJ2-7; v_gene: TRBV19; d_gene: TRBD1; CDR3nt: TGTGCCAGTAGTTCCGGGACAGGGAACGAGCAGTACTTC; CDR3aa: CASSSGTGNEQYF
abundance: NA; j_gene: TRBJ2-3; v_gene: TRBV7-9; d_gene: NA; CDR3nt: TGTGCCAGCAGCTGGGGCGGGGCTAGCACAGATACGCAGTATTTT; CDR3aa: CASSWGGASTDTQYF
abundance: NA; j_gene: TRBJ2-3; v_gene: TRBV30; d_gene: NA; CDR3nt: TGTGCCTGGAGTCAGGGGCAAGCAGATACGCAGTATTTT; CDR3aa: CAWSQGQADTQYF
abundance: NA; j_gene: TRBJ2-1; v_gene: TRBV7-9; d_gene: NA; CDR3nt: TGTGCCAGCAGCTTAGCCCTATATGAGCAGTTCTTC; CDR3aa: CASSLALYEQFF
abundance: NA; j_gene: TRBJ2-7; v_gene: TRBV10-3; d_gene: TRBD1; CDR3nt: TGTGCCATCAGTGTCAAGGACAGGTCCTACGAGCAGTACTTC; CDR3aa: CAISVKDRSYEQYF
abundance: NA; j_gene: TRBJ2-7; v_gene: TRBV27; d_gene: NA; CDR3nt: TGTGCCAGCAGTTTATCGATCAGGGGAATGGGGCAGTACTTC; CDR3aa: CASSLSIRGMGQYF
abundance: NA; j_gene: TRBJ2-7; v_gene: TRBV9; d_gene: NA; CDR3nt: TGTGCCAGCAGCGTAGGACTGCCGAGCTCCTACGAGCAGTACTTC; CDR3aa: CASSVGLPSSYEQYF
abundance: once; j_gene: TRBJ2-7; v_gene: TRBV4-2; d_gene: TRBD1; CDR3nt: TGTGCCAGCAGCCATACGACAGGGGGAGACTACGAGCAGTACTTC; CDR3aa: CASSHTTGGDYEQYF
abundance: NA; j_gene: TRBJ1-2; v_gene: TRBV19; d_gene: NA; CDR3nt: TGTGCCAGTAGTCCCCCCAGAACACCCTACTATGGCTACACCTTC; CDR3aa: CASSPPRTPYYGYTF
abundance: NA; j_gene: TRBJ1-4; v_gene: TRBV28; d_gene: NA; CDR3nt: TGTGCCAGCAGCGGAACTAATGAAAAACTGTTTTTT; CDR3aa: CASSGTNEKLFF